This is a list of T cell receptor beta chains from one sample in a study of regulatory T cells in long-lasting Graves disease. Via MiXCR, TCRdb re-called the multiplex PCR reads, giving one row per CDR3 protein. The data contain 200,000 to 250,000 distinct CDR3 sequences, around 20% of them singletons. The starting material was peripheral blood mononuclear cells (PBMCs), obtained at new diagnosis, from a patient treated with antithyroid drugs. These receptors were taken from a female donor with Graves disease. CDR3s leave out the opening cysteine and the closing phenylalanine or tryptophan.

J: TRBJ2-5
V: TRBV20-1
CDR3: SARDMREGETQY

J: TRBJ2-7
V: TRBV6-1
CDR3: ASSRSPASGRVYEQY

J: TRBJ2-7
V: TRBV6-1
CDR3: ASSARSGTNYEQY

J: TRBJ1-5
V: TRBV20-1
CDR3: SARPTGGTQPQH

J: TRBJ2-2
V: TRBV12-3/TRBV12-4
CDR3: ASSLGTSGGTGELF

J: TRBJ1-2
V: TRBV5-8
CDR3: ASSQGRSYGYT

J: TRBJ1-2
V: TRBV5-8
CDR3: ASSSLSGGSYGYT

J: TRBJ2-3
V: TRBV19
CDR3: ASSPRAGGPGTDTQY

J: TRBJ1-1
V: TRBV7-9
CDR3: ASSLGAGAHTEAF

J: TRBJ2-1
V: TRBV12-5
CDR3: ASGPPAYNEQF

J: TRBJ2-7
V: TRBV2
CDR3: ASTLFPRQGPYEQY

J: TRBJ2-3
V: TRBV27
CDR3: ASSLYSDSSSDTQY

J: TRBJ1-4
V: TRBV2
CDR3: ASSVGGGEKLF

J: TRBJ2-7
V: TRBV20-1
CDR3: LMGSSYEQY

J: TRBJ2-5
V: TRBV11-2
CDR3: ASSLGVKVGGQETQY

J: TRBJ2-5
V: TRBV11-3
CDR3: ASSRAYGETQY

J: TRBJ2-2
V: TRBV5-1
CDR3: ASSGTGVSGELF

J: TRBJ2-5
V: TRBV10-1
CDR3: ASPTGPGKTQY

J: TRBJ2-3
V: TRBV6-2/TRBV6-3
CDR3: ASSARTSGTYTDTQY

J: TRBJ2-3
V: TRBV6-2/TRBV6-3
CDR3: ASSPSGGAGADTQY

J: TRBJ2-1
V: TRBV4-3
CDR3: ASSLENQGNEQF

J: TRBJ1-4
V: TRBV7-9
CDR3: ASSPGTGHEKLF

J: TRBJ2-7
V: TRBV5-1
CDR3: ASSKSELLGEQY

J: TRBJ1-1
V: TRBV11-2
CDR3: ASSLGPGVNTEAF

J: NA
V: TRBV2
CDR3: ASSEEGWETQY

J: TRBJ2-3
V: TRBV7-2
CDR3: ASRPGLVTDTQY

J: TRBJ2-1
V: TRBV3-2
CDR3: ASSHQGRTYNEQF

J: TRBJ1-5
V: TRBV2
CDR3: ASRGGTGNQPQH

J: TRBJ1-4
V: TRBV25-1
CDR3: ASMDRTNEKLF

J: TRBJ2-2
V: TRBV10-3
CDR3: AIRGAGEGTGELF

J: TRBJ1-1
V: TRBV7-2
CDR3: ASSFVYRNTEAF

J: NA
V: TRBV19
CDR3: ASSMGQGSYEQY

J: TRBJ2-3
V: TRBV20-1
CDR3: SASPGLAGGTDTQY

J: TRBJ1-5
V: TRBV20-1
CDR3: SARAAGTGGGYQPQH

J: TRBJ2-6
V: TRBV7-3
CDR3: ASSLTRVSGANVLT

J: TRBJ2-7
V: TRBV7-9
CDR3: ASSKSEVSYEQY

J: TRBJ2-7
V: TRBV10-3
CDR3: AISETRDSWQY

J: TRBJ2-7
V: TRBV6-2/TRBV6-3
CDR3: ASSPGTGFNAYRYEQY

J: TRBJ2-1
V: TRBV2
CDR3: ASSENRGDEQF

J: TRBJ2-1
V: TRBV27
CDR3: ASTTTSYNEQF